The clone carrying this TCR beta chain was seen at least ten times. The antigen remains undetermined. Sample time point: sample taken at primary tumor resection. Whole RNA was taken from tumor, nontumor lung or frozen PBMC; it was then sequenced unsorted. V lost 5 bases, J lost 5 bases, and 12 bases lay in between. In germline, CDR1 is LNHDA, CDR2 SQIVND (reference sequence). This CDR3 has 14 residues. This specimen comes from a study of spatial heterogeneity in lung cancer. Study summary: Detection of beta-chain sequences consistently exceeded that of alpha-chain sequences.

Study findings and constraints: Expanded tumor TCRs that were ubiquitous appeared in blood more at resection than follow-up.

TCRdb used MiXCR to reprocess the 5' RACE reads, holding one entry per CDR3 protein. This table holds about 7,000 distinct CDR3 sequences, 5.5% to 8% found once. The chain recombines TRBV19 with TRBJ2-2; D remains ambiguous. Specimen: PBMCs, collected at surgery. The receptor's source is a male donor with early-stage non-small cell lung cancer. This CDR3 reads CASSQGVRTGELFF. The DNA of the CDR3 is TGTGCCAGTAGTCAAGGAGTGCGGACCGGGGAGCTGTTTTTT. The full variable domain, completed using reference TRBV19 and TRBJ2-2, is DGGITQSPKYLFRKEGQNVTLSCEQNLNHDAMYWYRQDPGQGLRLIYYSQIVNDFQKGDIAEGYSVSREKKESFPLTVTSAQKNPTAFYLCASSQGVRTGELFFGEGSRLTVL.